This T cell receptor (beta chain) appears in the sequencing data of a study of cytomegalovirus exposure and HLA in healthy donors. Study-level results: The study reported that TCR beta sequences accurately predicted HLA-A and HLA-B alleles in most subjects. Researchers had no immune exposure information except CMV serostatus available.

PCR primers comprised 60 Vbeta and 13 Jbeta primers. TCRdb's table, derived via immunoSEQ multiplex PCR, lists solely in-frame clones and lacks some. This table holds approximately 150,000 clones, approximately 84% found once. Notes on this clone: Its antigen remains unidentified.

V trimming: 3 bases; J trimming: 0 bases; junction bases outside the gene matches: 5. The CDR3 consists of 16 residues. Germline CDR1 reads MDHEN; CDR2 reads SYDVKM. V gene TRBV28 combines with J gene TRBJ2-3; 8 positions match TRBD2. Material for sequencing was PBMCs. The clonotype was recovered from a man over 45 in good health and CMV-seropositive. As DNA, the CDR3 is TGTGCCAGCAGTTTCTCCGGGAGGGGTAGCACAGATACGCAGTATTTT. It specifies CASSFSGRGSTDTQYF.